This entry lists 7 T cell receptor beta chains sequenced from one sample in a study of vaccination and CD4 T cells after COVID-19 (dated by TCRdb to between 2020 and 2023). This sample's treatment or condition label indicates: roughly ten-day PBMC culture with coronavirus spike peptide pools or control peptides (ViraFEST assay). CD4+ T cells from unexposed donors were collected before the COVID-19 pandemic (2011-2018). The antigens for these receptors are not known. Libraries were prepared through PCR. Sequenced on an Illumina iSeq 100. At the Johns Hopkins FTIC core, DNA from the cultured CD4+ T cells underwent TCR sequencing with the Oncomine TCR Beta short-read assay. The QIAamp micro DNA kit was used to extract genomic DNA from the cultured CD4+ T cells. TCRdb redid the processing of the public reads, applying fastp at Q25 and MiXCR, and retained in-frame beta chains. CDR3 protein duplicates are merged, each entry listing the most common genes and DNA. For this sample the table gives 6,500 to 9,000 distinct CDR3 sequences, of which around two fifths were detected only once. Together, the top ten hold roughly a quarter of the sample.

Sequenced material: CD4+ T cells from blood, cultured in vitro. The receptor set was obtained from a human donor in good health.

This sequence joins TRBV7-2 and TRBJ1-2; TRBD1 aligns across 7 bases. CDR3 length equals 15 residues. Germline lookup yields CDR1 SGHTA and CDR2 FQGNSA. The junction had 8 bases not matched to a gene; V was cut back by 3 bases and J by 4 bases. The CDR3 loop is CASSFPRGAAYGYTF. Here the CDR3 DNA reads TGTGCCAGCAGCTTCCCCAGGGGGGCAGCCTATGGCTACACCTTC.

This clonotype turned up a few times. V is TRBV20-1 and J is TRBJ2-6; 12 bases match TRBD2. With V trimmed by 0 bases and J by 0 bases, 3 bases remained unmatched. The length of the CDR3 is 18 residues. Per germline, CDR1 DFQATT and CDR2 SNEGSKA (reference sequence). Here the CDR3 reads CSARDLAGGSSGANVLTF. The CDR3, as DNA: TGCAGTGCTAGAGATCTAGCGGGAGGGAGCTCTGGGGCCAACGTCCTGACTTTC.

This clonotype was detected a few times. The chain has TRBV23-1 and TRBJ2-7; 10 bases line up with TRBD1. TRBV23-1 is an open reading frame, and its role is uncertain. CDR3 length: 13 residues. The V and J ends lost 3 bases and 7 bases, in that order; junction bases with no gene match: 3. CDR3 region: CASSHGTGEEQYF. The CDR3 DNA is TGCGCCAGCAGTCATGGGACAGGGGAAGAGCAGTACTTC.

A few counts support this clonotype. The chain couples TRBV6-1 to TRBJ2-3; D gene ambiguous. Germline V gene sequence: CDR1 MNHNS, CDR2 SASEGT. The CDR3 extends over 13 amino acids. With 8 bases removed from V and 7 bases from J, the gap between germline ends came to 16 bases. CDR3 sequence reads: CASERNDGNTQYF. The CDR3 nucleotides read TGTGCCAGCGAGCGAAATGATGGGAATACGCAGTATTTT.

The chain has TRBV28 and TRBJ1-5; no clear D gene. The CDR3 contains 18 residues. Germline V gene sequence: CDR1 MDHEN, CDR2 SYDVKM. Trimming took 3 bases from V and 6 from J, leaving 24 bases between them. CDR3 in amino acids: CASSFSLRGSHSTQPQHF. CDR3 nucleotide sequence: TGTGCCAGCAGTTTCTCCCTAAGAGGGTCCCACTCTACTCAGCCCCAGCATTTT.

V is TRBV6-7 and J is TRBJ2-7, with D possibly being TRBD2 (5 bases). TRBV6-7 carries the ORF label, with uncertain function. CDR3 length: 16 amino acids. V lost 6 bases to trimming and J lost 0 bases, with 18 bases between them. The CDR3 spells CASRISGEGPSYEQYF. Written as DNA, the CDR3 is TGTGCCAGCAGAATCAGCGGAGAAGGCCCCTCCTACGAGCAGTACTTC.

This sequence joins TRBV6-5 and TRBJ2-3; D gene ambiguous. The ends were cut back, 2 bases at V and 6 bases at J, with 9 bases in the middle. Germline values: CDR1 MNHEY, CDR2 SVGAGI. The CDR3 loop spans 13 amino acids. CDR3 nucleotides: TGTGCCAGCAGTTACCTACCCAGGGATACGCAGTATTTT. Its translation is CASSYLPRDTQYF.